This T cell receptor beta chain was profiled in a study of long-term antiretroviral therapy in people with HIV (dated by TCRdb to between 2021 and 2023). About the study as a whole: The earliest samples were collected roughly a decade before the 2015 WHO recommendation for immediate ART, at a time when ART was usually postponed until CD4 counts fell. A retrospective serial study tested whether changes in peripheral blood TRB repertoire composition and diversity were associated with ART initiation and durable HIV suppression. A total of about 180 cryopreserved PBMC samples were contributed to the cohort by 30 adults with confirmed HIV infection, with samples collected serially over a mean of approximately six years (range 1-12). About 40% of the 30 participants with HIV were female. No cross-contamination during QIAcube processing was seen in test extractions of a monoclonal T-cell line run alongside a few dozen polyclonal samples. Overall study results and their limits: Starting ART was linked to a significant rise in TRB diversity, yet even with long-term ART the diversity remained significantly lower than in transplant donor controls. Inferences about post-ART repertoire changes are limited because no data were available on ART adherence, viral resistance or therapy changes. Because pre-ART samples had limited cell numbers, profiling was done on unsorted PBMC rather than on sorted CD4+ and CD8+ T cells. Expanded TRB clones identified before ART initiation dominated the repertoire at all time points, although this dominance fluctuated and declined in many PLHIV after ART. Narrower CDR3 length ranges were observed in HIV repertoires than in controls, and an antigen-experienced repertoire with only a slight naive shift after ART was suggested by the network structure. The samples were dated from about 2004 to 2018, and the ART regimens that were used may be less effective than current ART regimens. Because PBMC availability was limited, only the TCR beta chain was sequenced, with no alpha chain pairing.

The immunoSEQ hsTCRB v3.0 assay was used at survey level resolution to sequence the TRB variable region. A depth of roughly 35,000-55,000 T-cell genomes per sample was targeted for TRB sequencing. An Illumina MiSeq with a v3 150-cycle kit was used to sequence the pooled TRB libraries. The source study handled its data this way. Analysis of repertoires was carried out in R inside a reproducible Nextflow workflow spanning QC, data transformation and analysis. LymphoSeq2, an R package for exploring AIRR-Seq data, was used to implement the custom analyses. A handful of samples yielding fewer than 5000 total TRB sequences were excluded, leaving 150 to 200 analyzed HIV repertoires. Among the roughly 190 retained HIV repertoires, more than 55 were collected before ART initiation and some 130 after ART initiation. Each repertoire was downsampled to 5000 TRB nucleotide sequences, and summary statistics were averaged across 100 downsampling iterations. The analysis kept only TRB sequences whose CDR3 regions were at least seven amino acids long. Two measures captured diversity: a Shannon entropy-derived clonality score and the Gini coefficient. In the repertoire networks, any two of the top 5000 CDR3 amino acid sequences were connected whenever the two sequences differed by an edit distance of one. For TRB CDR3 amino acid sequences, antigen specificity groups and MHC restriction were predicted with GLIPH2. To flag known associations with CMV, EBV, HIV or tissue antigens, CDR3 amino acid sequences were compared against VDJdb and McPAS-TCR. Pre-ART, post-ART and control groups were compared with Wilcoxon signed-rank tests and Holm-Bonferroni correction. Imported from immuneACCESS, the table was reduced by TCRdb to in-frame sequences with V and J called. These copies leave out some clones; in studies compared against another copy, an unresolved V gene accounts for under half, and the cause of the remainder is not known. The D gene and trimming were derived from the DNA, and the V and J assignments and clone size from that table. For this sample there are 20,000 to 30,000 clones; 75% to 85% appear just once. In total, the top ten clones hold 2% to 2.5% of the sample.

Comments on this clone: Its recognized antigen is unknown. Within one base of it there is no much larger clone, and no base qualities were kept.

CDR1 and CDR2 (MGHRA, YSYEKL) derive from the germline V gene. Spanning cysteine to phenylalanine, the CDR3 consists of 19 amino acids. The CDR3 DNA has 57 bases and is translated from base 1. Trimming removed 0 bases from V and 2 bases from J; the gene matches leave 7 bases unexplained. Participants were included only if at least one PBMC sample before ART initiation and at least two post-ART samples were available. All participants with HIV were treated in the United States of America. Before DNA extraction, cryopreserved samples of about 0.9-11 million PBMC were thawed and then washed. At the time of the earliest PBMC sample, participants with HIV were aged between roughly 20 and 60 years. PBMC samples from each participant spanned 1-4 timepoints before ART initiation and 2-8 timepoints after ART initiation, with a median of 7 samples. For every participant, serial HIV viral load, CD4+ T-cell count, ART history and demographic data were obtained. Using a Qiagen kit on a QIAcube, genomic DNA was extracted from unsorted PBMC, with samples processed in batches of 12.

This chain is built from TRBV4-1 and TRBJ2-4; TRBD2 aligns with 13 central bases. The clonotype originates from a man aged 50 to 59 with HIV. Source: unsorted PBMCs, taken 3 years after starting antiretroviral therapy. The DNA sequence follows: TGCGCCAGCAGCCAAGATCTGACTAGCGGGAGGTTGTCCAAAAACATTCAGTACTTC. Its product reads: CASSQDLTSGRLSKNIQYF.